The source of this T cell receptor beta chain is a study of patients and donors after allogeneic stem cell transplantation. TCRdb recomputed calls from the RT-PCR reads with MiXCR, one row per CDR3 protein. The repertoire consists of about 410,000 distinct CDR3 sequences, with roughly 17% occurring once and the leading ten covering roughly 7.2%. Only a few counts were recorded for this clonotype. This CDR3 has 17 amino acids. The germline gives CDR1 SEHNR, CDR2 FQNEAQ (reference sequence). Trimming at V came to 1 base and at J to 4 bases, leaving 10 bases not matched to a gene. The sample taken for sequencing was blood, either unsorted or a sorted T cell fraction (not recorded which). The chain carries TRBV7-9 and TRBJ2-1; 7 nucleotides align to TRBD2. The sequence came from a human donor who was either an allogeneic HSCT recipient or a stem cell or donor lymphocyte infusion donor (not recorded which). It is not recorded whose cells these are; they may come from a transplant donor. Here the CDR3 DNA reads TGTGCCAGCAGCTTAGATTTTGGACTAGAAGGGTACAATGAGCAGTTCTTC. Translating it yields CASSLDFGLEGYNEQFF.